This T cell receptor (beta chain) is from a study of Graves' ophthalmopathy and Graves' hyperthyroidism. Amplification of the TCR beta CDR3 regions used RNA transcripts (as template). HTBI-primed RT-PCR formed the first round, and a multiplex PCR formed the second. TCRdb reanalysed the multiplex PCR reads using MiXCR and keeps one entry per CDR3 protein. The repertoire holds some 520,000 distinct CDR3 sequences, with approximately 14% as singletons. The TCR sequence derives from a woman aged 30 to 39 with Graves' ophthalmopathy. Sequencing was carried out using blood.

CDR3 protein: CASSKTGRNFCEQYF. The CDR3, as DNA: TGTGCCAGTAGCAAGACAGGGCGAAACTTCTGCGAGCAGTACTTC. This chain joins TRBV19 and TRBJ2-7; TRBD1 matches at 7 bases. The CDR3 is made up of 15 amino acids. The V gene's germline CDR1 is LNHDA and CDR2 SQIVND (reference sequence). Trimming cost V 6 bases and J 6 bases; bases outside gene matches: 14.